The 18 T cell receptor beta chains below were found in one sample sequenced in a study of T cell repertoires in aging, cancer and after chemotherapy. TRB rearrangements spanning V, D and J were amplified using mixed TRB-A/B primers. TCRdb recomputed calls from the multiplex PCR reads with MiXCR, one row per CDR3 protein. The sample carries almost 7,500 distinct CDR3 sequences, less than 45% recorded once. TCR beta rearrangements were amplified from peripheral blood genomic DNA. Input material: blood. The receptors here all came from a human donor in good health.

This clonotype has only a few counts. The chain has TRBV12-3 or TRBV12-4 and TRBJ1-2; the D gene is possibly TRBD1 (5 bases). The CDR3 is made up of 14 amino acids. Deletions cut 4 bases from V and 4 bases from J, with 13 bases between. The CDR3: CASSSQTVSYGYTF. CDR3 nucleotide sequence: TGTGCCAGCAGTTCGCAGACAGTTTCCTATGGCTACACCTTC.

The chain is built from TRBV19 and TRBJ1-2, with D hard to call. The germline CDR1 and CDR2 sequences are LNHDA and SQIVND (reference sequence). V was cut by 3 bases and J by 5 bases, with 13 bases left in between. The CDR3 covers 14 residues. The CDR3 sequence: CASSIRGELYGYTF. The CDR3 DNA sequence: TGTGCCAGTAGTATCCGGGGAGAACTTTATGGCTACACCTTC.

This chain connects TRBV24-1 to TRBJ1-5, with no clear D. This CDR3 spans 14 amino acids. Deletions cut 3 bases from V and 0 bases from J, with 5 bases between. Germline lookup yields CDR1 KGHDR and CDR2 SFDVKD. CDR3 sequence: CATSDTGSNQPQHF. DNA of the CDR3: TGTGCCACCAGTGATACGGGTAGCAATCAGCCCCAGCATTTT.

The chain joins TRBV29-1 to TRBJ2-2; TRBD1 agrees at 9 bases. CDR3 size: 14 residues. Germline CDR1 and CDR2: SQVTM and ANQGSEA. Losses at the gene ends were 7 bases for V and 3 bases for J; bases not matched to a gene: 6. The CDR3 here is CSARQGVDTGELFF. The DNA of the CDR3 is TGCAGCGCTAGACAGGGGGTAGACACCGGGGAGCTGTTTTTT.

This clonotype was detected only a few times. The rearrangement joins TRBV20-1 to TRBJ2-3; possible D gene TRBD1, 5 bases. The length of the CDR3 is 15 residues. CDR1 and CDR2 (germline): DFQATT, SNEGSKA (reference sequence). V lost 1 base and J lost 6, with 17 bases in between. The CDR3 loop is CSARGFRQWADTQYF. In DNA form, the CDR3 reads TGCAGTGCTAGAGGATTTCGACAGTGGGCCGATACGCAGTATTTT.

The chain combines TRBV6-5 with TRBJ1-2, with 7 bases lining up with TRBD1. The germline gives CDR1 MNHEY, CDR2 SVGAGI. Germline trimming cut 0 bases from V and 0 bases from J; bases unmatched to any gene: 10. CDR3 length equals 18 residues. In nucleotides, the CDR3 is TGTGCCAGCAGTTACTCGGTTTCGACAGGGCGGTCTAACTATGGCTACACCTTC. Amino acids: CASSYSVSTGRSNYGYTF.

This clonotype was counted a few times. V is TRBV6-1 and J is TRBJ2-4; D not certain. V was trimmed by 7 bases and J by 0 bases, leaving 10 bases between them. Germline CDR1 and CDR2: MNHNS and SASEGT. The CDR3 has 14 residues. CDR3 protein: CASKEGIAKNIQYF. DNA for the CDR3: TGTGCCAGCAAAGAAGGGATAGCCAAAAACATTCAGTACTTC.

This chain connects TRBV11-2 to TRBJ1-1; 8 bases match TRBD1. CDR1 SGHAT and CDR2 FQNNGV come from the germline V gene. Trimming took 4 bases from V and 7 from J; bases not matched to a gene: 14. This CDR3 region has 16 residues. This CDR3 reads CASSWRTGKGSNEAFF. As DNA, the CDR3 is TGTGCCAGCAGCTGGCGGACAGGGAAAGGGAGCAATGAAGCTTTCTTT.

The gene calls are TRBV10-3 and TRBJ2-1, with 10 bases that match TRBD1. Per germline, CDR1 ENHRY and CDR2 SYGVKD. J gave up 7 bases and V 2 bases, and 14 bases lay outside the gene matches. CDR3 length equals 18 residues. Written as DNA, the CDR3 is TGTGCCATCAGTGAGGGAAAACTCGTATCGGGACAGGGGAATGAGCAGTTCTTC. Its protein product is CAISEGKLVSGQGNEQFF.

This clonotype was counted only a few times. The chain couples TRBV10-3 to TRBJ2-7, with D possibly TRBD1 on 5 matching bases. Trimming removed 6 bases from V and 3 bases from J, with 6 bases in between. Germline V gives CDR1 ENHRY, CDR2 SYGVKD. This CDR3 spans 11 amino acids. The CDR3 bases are TGTGCCATCAGACAGGACTACGAGCAGTACTTC. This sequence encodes CAIRQDYEQYF.

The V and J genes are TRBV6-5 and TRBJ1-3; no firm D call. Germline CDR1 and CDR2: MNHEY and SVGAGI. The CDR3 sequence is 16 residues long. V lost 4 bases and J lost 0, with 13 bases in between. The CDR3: CASSSEGNPSGNTIYF. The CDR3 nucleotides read TGTGCCAGCAGTTCGGAAGGCAATCCCTCTGGAAACACCATATATTTT.

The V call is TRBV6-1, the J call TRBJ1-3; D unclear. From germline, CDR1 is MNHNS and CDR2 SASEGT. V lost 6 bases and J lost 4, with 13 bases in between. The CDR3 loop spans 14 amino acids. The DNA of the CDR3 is TGTGCCAGCAGACGAGAGGGCGGGGGAAACACCATATATTTT. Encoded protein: CASRREGGGNTIYF.

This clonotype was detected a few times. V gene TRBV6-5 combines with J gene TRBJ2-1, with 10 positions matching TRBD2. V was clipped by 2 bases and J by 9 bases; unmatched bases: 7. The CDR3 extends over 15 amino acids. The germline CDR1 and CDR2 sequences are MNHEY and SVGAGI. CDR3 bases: TGTGCCAGCAGTTACGTAGCGGGGGGCTTCGCTGAGCAGTTCTTC. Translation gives CASSYVAGGFAEQFF.

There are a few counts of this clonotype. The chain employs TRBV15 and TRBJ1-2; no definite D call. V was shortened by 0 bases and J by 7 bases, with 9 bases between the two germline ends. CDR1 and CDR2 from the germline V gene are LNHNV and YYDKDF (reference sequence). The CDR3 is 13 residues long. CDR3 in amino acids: CATSRDLGSGYTF. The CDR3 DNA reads TGTGCCACCAGCAGAGATCTGGGATCTGGCTACACCTTC.

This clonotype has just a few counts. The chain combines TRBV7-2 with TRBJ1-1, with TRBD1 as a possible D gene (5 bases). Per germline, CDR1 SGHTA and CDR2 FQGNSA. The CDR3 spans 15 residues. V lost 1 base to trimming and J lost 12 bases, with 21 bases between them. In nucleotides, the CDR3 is TGTGCCAGCAGCTTAGGTCGGGGGGACGAGGGTTCGTCTTTCTTT. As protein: CASSLGRGDEGSSFF.

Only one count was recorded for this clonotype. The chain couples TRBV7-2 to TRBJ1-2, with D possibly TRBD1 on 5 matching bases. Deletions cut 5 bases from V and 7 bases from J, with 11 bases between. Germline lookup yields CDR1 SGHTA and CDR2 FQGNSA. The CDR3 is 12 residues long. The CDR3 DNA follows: TGTGCCAGCAGCCTGTACCAGGGTGGCTACACCTTC. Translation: CASSLYQGGYTF.

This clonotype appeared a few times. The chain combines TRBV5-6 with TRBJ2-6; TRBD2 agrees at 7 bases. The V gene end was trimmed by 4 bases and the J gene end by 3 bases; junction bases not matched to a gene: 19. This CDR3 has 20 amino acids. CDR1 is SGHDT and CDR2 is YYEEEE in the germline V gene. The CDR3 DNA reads TGTGCCAGCAGCCCGGACATTCGCAGGTCGCCGGGGGGTGGGGCCAACGTCCTGACTTTC. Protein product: CASSPDIRRSPGGGANVLTF. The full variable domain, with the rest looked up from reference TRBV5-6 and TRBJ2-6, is DAGVTQSPTHLIKTRGQQVTLRCSPKSGHDTVSWYQQALGQGPQFIFQYYEEEERQRGNFPDRFSGHQFPNYSSELNVNALLLGDSALYLCASSPDIRRSPGGGANVLTFGAGSRLTVL.

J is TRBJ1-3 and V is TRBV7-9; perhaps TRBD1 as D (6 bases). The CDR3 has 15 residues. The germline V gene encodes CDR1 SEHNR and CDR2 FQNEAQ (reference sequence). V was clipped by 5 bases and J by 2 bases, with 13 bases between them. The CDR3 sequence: CASSGRGTPGNTIYF. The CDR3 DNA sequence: TGTGCCAGCAGCGGGAGGGGGACTCCTGGAAACACCATATATTTT.